A single sample is the source of the 3 T cell receptor beta chains below, sequenced in a study of T cell responses to AZD1222 COVID-19 vaccine. The protocol was immunoSEQ multiplex PCR, while the TCRdb copy is restricted to in-frame clones and leaves out a portion. Counted here are 200,000 to 250,000 clones, about 93% occurring once; the ten biggest clones make up more than 0.8%. The specimen comprised peripheral blood, sampled on day 0 of MenACWY control vaccination. The source of these receptors is an adult in good health.

This chain links TRBV27 with TRBJ2-7; D is perhaps TRBD1 (6 bases). Trimming took off 8 bases at V and 4 bases at J, with 9 bases between the two ends. CDR3 length: 11 amino acids. Germline V gene lookup returns CDR1 MNHEY and CDR2 SMNVEV (reference sequence). CDR3 sequence reads: CASGQGYEQYF. The CDR3 coding sequence is TGTGCCAGCGGTCAGGGGTACGAGCAGTACTTC.

This clone has just a few counts. Here the CDR3 DNA reads TGCGCCAGCAGCGGGGGCTCCGGAGCCACTGAAGCTTTCTTT. It yields the protein CASSGGSGATEAFF. This rearrangement joins TRBV5-1 to TRBJ1-1; D is perhaps TRBD1 (6 bases). This CDR3 spans 14 amino acids. Germline CDR1 SGHRS, CDR2 YFSETQ. The germline V and J ends were trimmed by 4 bases and 4 bases, with 14 bases remaining between them.

The chain links TRBV5-6 to TRBJ2-1; possibly TRBD1 or TRBD2 for D (7 bases each). CDR1 and CDR2 from the germline V gene are SGHDT and YYEEEE. V was cut by 4 bases and J by 9 bases, with 14 bases left in between. This CDR3 has 13 amino acids. Here the CDR3 reads CASSQGGPFEQFF. The CDR3 DNA is TGTGCCAGCAGCCAGGGGGGGCCCTTTGAGCAGTTCTTC.